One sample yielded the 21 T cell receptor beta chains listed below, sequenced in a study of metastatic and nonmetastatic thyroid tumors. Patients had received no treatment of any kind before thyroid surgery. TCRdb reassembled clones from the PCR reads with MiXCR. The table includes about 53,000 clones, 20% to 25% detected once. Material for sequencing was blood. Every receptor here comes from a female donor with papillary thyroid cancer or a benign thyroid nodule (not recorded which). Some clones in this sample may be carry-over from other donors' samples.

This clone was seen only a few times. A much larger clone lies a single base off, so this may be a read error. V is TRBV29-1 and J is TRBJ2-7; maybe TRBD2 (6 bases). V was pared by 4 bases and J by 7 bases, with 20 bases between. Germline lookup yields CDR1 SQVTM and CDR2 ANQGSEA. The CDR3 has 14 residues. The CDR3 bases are TGCAGCGTTGGCGTTGTAGCGGTAGTTTTAGAGCAGTACTTC. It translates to CSVGVVAVVLEQYF.

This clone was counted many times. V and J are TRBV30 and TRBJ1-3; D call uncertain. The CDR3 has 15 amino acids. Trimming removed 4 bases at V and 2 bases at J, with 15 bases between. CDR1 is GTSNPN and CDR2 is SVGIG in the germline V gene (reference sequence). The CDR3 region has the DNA TGTGCCTGGAAAATCTCGCCCGGCCCTGGAAACACCATATATTTT. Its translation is CAWKISPGPGNTIYF.

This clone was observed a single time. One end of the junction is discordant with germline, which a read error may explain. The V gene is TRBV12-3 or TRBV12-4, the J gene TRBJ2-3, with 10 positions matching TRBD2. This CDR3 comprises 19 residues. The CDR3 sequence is CASSLAQLSGRSGAGTQYF. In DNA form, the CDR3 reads TGTGCCAGCAGTCTAGCCCAGCTTAGCGGGAGGTCTGGGGCGGGGACGCAGTATTTT.

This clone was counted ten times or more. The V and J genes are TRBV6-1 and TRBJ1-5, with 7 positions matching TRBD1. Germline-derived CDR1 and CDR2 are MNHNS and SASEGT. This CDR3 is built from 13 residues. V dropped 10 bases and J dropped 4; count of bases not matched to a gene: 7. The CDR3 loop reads CATAQGINQPQHF. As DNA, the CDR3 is TGTGCCACCGCACAGGGGATTAATCAGCCCCAGCATTTT.

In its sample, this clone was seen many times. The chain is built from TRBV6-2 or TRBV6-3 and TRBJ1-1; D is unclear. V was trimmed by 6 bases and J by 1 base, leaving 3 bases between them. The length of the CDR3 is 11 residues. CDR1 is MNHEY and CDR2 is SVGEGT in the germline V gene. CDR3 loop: CASRQNTEAFF. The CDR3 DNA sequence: TGTGCCAGCAGGCAGAACACTGAAGCTTTCTTT.

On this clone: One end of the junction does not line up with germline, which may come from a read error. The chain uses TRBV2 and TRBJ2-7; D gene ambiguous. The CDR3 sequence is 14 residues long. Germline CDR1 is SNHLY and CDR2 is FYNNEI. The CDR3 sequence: CATRRQEARYEEYF. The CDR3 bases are TGTGCCACCAGAAGGCAGGAAGCTAGATACGAGGAGTACTTC.

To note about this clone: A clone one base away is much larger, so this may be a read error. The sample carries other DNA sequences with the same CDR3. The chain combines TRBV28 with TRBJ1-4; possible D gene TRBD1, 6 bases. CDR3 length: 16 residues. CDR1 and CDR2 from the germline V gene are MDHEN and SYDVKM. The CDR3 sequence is CASSPTRTAEAEKLFF. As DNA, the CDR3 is TGTGCCAGCAGTCCCACCAGGACAGCCGAGGCGGAAAAACTGTTCTTT. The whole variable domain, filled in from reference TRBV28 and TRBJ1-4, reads DVKVTQSSRYLVKRTGEKVFLECVQDMDHENMFWYRQDPGLGLRLIYFSYDVKMKEKGDIPEGYSVSREKKERFSLILESASTNQTSMYLCASSPTRTAEAEKLFFGSGTQLSVL.

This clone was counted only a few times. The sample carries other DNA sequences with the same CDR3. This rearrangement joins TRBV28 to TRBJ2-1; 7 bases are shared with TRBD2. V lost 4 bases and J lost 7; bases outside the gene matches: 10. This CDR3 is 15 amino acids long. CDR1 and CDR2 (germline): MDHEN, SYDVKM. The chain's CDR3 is CASSSAPSGGNEQFF. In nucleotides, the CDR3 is TGTGCCAGCAGTTCGGCCCCTAGCGGTGGAAATGAGCAGTTCTTC. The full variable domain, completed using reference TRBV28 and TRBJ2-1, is DVKVTQSSRYLVKRTGEKVFLECVQDMDHENMFWYRQDPGLGLRLIYFSYDVKMKEKGDIPEGYSVSREKKERFSLILESASTNQTSMYLCASSSAPSGGNEQFFGPGTRLTVL.

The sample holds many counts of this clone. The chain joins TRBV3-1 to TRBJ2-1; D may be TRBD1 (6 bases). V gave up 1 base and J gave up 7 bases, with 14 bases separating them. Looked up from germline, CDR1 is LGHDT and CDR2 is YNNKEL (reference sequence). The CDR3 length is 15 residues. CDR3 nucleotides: TGTGCCAGCAGCCAAGCCCCAGGGGAGTATAATGAGCAGTTCTTC. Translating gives CASSQAPGEYNEQFF.

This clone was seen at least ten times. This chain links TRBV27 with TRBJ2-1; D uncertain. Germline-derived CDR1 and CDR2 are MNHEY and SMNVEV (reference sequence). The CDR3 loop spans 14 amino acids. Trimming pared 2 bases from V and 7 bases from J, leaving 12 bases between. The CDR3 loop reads CASSLMARMNEQFF. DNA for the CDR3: TGTGCCAGCAGTTTAATGGCTAGGATGAATGAGCAGTTCTTC.

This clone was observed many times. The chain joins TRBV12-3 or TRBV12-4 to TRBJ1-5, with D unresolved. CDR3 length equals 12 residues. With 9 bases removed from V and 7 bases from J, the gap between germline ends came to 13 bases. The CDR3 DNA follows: TGTGCCAGTTGCTACCCCCCGCAGCCCCAGCATTTT. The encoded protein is CASCYPPQPQHF.

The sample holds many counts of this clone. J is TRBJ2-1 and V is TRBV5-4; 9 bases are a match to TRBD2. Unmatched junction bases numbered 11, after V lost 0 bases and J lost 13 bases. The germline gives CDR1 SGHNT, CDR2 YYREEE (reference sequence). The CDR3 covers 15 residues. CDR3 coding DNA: TGTGCCAGCAGCTTGGGGGGAGATGCGGGAGGGGGTCAGTTCTTC. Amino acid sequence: CASSLGGDAGGGQFF.

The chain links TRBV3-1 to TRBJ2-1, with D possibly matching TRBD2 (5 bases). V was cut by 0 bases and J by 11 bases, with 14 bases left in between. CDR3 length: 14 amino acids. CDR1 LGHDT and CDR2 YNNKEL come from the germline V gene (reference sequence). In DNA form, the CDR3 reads TGTGCCAGCAGCCAAGATGAAGGACTCCAAAAGCAGTTCTTC. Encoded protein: CASSQDEGLQKQFF.

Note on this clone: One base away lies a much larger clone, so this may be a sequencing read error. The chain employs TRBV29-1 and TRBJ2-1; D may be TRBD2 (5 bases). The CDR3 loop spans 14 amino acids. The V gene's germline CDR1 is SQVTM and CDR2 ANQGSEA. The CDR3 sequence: CSVELSELPNEHFF. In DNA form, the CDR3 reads TGCAGCGTTGAACTTAGCGAGTTGCCCAATGAGCATTTCTTC.

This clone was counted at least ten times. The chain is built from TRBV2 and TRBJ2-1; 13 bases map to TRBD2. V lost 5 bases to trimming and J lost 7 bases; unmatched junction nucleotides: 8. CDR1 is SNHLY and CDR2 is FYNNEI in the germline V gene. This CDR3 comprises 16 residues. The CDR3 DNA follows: TGTGCCAGCAGTTTTACCGGGACTAGCGGGGCAAATGAGCAGTTCTTC. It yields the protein CASSFTGTSGANEQFF. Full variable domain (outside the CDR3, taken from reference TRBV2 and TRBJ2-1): EPEVTQTPSHQVTQMGQEVILRCVPISNHLYFYWYRQILGQKVEFLVSFYNNEISEKSEIFDDQFSVERPDGSNFTLKIRSTKLEDSAMYFCASSFTGTSGANEQFFGPGTRLTVL.

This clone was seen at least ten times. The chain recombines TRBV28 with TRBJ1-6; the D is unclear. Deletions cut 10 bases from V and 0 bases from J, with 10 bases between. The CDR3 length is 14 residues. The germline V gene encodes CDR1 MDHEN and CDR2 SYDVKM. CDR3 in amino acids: CATKGFSYNSPLHF. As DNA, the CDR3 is TGTGCCACCAAGGGTTTCTCCTATAATTCACCCCTCCACTTT. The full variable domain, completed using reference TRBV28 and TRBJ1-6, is DVKVTQSSRYLVKRTGEKVFLECVQDMDHENMFWYRQDPGLGLRLIYFSYDVKMKEKGDIPEGYSVSREKKERFSLILESASTNQTSMYLCATKGFSYNSPLHFGNGTRLTVT.

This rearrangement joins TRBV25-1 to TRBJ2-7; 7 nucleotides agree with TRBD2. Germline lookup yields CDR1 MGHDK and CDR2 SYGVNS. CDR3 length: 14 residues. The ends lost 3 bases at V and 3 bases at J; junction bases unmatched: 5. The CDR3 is CASSESGGLYEQYF. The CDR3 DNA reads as TGTGCCAGCAGTGAGTCGGGGGGTCTCTACGAGCAGTACTTC.

This chain's CDR3 is CASSMTGVANTGELFF. DNA for the CDR3: TGTGCCAGTAGTATGACTGGGGTCGCTAACACCGGGGAGCTGTTTTTT. This chain links TRBV19 with TRBJ2-2; D remains ambiguous. The V end was cut by 3 bases, the J end by 2 bases, with 13 bases between. Germline CDR1 and CDR2: LNHDA and SQIVND (reference sequence). This CDR3 is built from 16 residues.

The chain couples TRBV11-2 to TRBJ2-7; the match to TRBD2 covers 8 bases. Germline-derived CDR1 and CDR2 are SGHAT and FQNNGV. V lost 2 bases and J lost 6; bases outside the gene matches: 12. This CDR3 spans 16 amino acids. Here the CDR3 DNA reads TGTGCCAGCAGCTTACGGGATAGCGGGGCCCCCTGCGAGCAGTACTTC. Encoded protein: CASSLRDSGAPCEQYF. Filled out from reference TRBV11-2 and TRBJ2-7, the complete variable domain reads EAGVAQSPRYKIIEKRQSVAFWCNPISGHATLYWYQQILGQGPKLLIQFQNNGVVDDSQLPKDRFSAERLKGVDSTLKIQPAKLEDSAVYLCASSLRDSGAPCEQYFGPGTRLTVT.

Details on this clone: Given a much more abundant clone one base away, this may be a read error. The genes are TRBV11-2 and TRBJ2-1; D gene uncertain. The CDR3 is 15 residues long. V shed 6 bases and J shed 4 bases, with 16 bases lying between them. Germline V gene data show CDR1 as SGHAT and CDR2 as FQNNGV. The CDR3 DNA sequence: TGTGCCAGCAGAGCAGTCCCCGGACGGTACAATGAGCAGTTCTTC. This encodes CASRAVPGRYNEQFF.

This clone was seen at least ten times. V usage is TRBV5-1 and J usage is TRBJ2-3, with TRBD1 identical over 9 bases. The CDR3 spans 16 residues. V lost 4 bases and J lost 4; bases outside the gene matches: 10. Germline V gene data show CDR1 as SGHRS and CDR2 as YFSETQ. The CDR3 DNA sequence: TGCGCCAGCAGCCGTAGTTACAGGGGGCCGGCAGATACGCAGTATTTT. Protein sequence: CASSRSYRGPADTQYF.